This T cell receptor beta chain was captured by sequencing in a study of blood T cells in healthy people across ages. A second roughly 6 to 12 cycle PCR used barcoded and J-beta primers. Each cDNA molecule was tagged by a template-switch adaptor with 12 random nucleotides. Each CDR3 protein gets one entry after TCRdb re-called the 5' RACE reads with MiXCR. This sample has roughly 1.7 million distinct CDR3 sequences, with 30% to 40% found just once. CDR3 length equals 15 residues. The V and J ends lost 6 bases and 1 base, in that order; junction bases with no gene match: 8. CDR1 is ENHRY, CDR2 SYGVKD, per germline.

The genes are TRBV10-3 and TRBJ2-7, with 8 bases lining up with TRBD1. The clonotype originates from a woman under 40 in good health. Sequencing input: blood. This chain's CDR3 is CAISELTGDSYEQYF. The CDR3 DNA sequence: TGTGCCATCAGCGAACTGACAGGGGATTCCTACGAGCAGTACTTC.